The next 27 T cell receptor beta chains were all read from a single sample in a study of identical twins. One entry per CDR3 protein, called by TCRdb with MiXCR from the 5' RACE reads. Among roughly 700,000 distinct CDR3 sequences listed, more than 6.5% were seen once. The sample also formed part of further work on yellow fever vaccine responses in identical twins.

Specimen: PBMCs. The receptor source for this set is a woman younger than 30 in good health.

This clonotype turned up a few times. This chain connects TRBV4-2 to TRBJ2-2; 7 nucleotides agree with TRBD2. The germline V gene encodes CDR1 LGHNA and CDR2 YNFKEQ. The CDR3 consists of 16 residues. V shed 4 bases, J shed 0 bases, and the junction held 5 bases outside the gene matches. The CDR3 here is CASSLPGTTNTGELFF. For the CDR3, the DNA is TGTGCCAGCAGCCTACCCGGGACTACGAACACCGGGGAGCTGTTTTTT.

This clonotype was counted ten times or more. The chain uses TRBV4-3 and TRBJ2-1, with 8 bases aligning to TRBD2. The CDR3 sequence is 16 residues long. Germline values: CDR1 LGHNA, CDR2 YSLEER. Unmatched junction bases numbered 15, after V lost 8 bases and J lost 6 bases. DNA of the CDR3: TGCGCCAGCCCTAATTATAGGACTAGCCGAACCAATGAGCAGTTCTTC. This codes for CASPNYRTSRTNEQFF.

This rearrangement joins TRBV29-1 to TRBJ2-2; possible D gene TRBD1, 6 bases. V was pared by 1 base and J by 4 bases, with 13 bases between. The V gene's germline CDR1 is SQVTM and CDR2 ANQGSEA. This CDR3 spans 15 amino acids. The CDR3, as DNA: TGCAGCGTTGAAGTTTGGCAGGGGCGCACCGGGGAGCTGTTTTTT. It encodes CSVEVWQGRTGELFF.

In its sample, this clonotype was seen a few times. The gene calls are TRBV5-1 and TRBJ2-1; D might be TRBD2 (5 bases). Trimming removed 4 bases at V and 14 bases at J, with 28 bases between. The germline V gene has CDR1 SGHRS and CDR2 YFSETQ. This CDR3 is built from 16 residues. The CDR3: CASSDTPGPTALGEFF. The CDR3 DNA sequence: TGCGCCAGCAGCGATACACCGGGCCCCACGGCTCTCGGGGAGTTCTTC. The full variable domain, with the rest looked up from reference TRBV5-1 and TRBJ2-1, is KAGVTQTPRYLIKTRGQQVTLSCSPISGHRSVSWYQQTPGQGLQFLFEYFSETQRNKGNFPGRFSGRQFSNSRSEMNVSTLELGDSALYLCASSDTPGPTALGEFFGPGTRLTVL.

This clonotype was counted ten times or more. The rearrangement joins TRBV15 to TRBJ2-1, with D hard to call. Germline-derived CDR1 and CDR2 are LNHNV and YYDKDF (reference sequence). CDR3 length: 16 amino acids. V was clipped by 0 bases and J by 0 bases, with 9 bases between them. CDR3 nucleotides: TGTGCCACCAGCAGAGATTGGCGGAACTCCTACAATGAGCAGTTCTTC. As protein: CATSRDWRNSYNEQFF.

This clonotype was observed a few times. V gene TRBV28 combines with J gene TRBJ2-5; the D gene could be TRBD1 or TRBD2 (5 bases each). The CDR3 is made up of 17 amino acids. Germline assignment: CDR1 MDHEN and CDR2 SYDVKM. V dropped 4 bases and J dropped 4 bases, with 22 bases sitting between them. CDR3 DNA: TGTGCCAGCAGTTATAGCAACCGGGGACCTATCGGAGAGACCCAGTACTTC. Translated: CASSYSNRGPIGETQYF.

This clonotype was observed many times. The V gene is TRBV12-3 or TRBV12-4, the J gene TRBJ2-2; D is ambiguous. CDR3 size: 14 residues. V was shortened by 1 base and J by 6 bases, with 9 bases between the two germline ends. The CDR3 is CASSLDGSAGELFF. DNA of the CDR3: TGTGCCAGCAGTTTAGACGGGTCCGCCGGGGAGCTGTTTTTT.

This clonotype was found a few times. The gene calls are TRBV11-2 and TRBJ2-2; maybe TRBD1 (6 bases). Germline lookup yields CDR1 SGHAT and CDR2 FQNNGV. Trimming removed 3 bases from V and 4 bases from J, with 21 bases in between. The CDR3 length is 18 residues. CDR3 DNA sequence: TGTGCCAGCAGCTTCCCTCTACAGGGTAGTCGCGGCACCGGGGAGCTGTTTTTT. Translation gives CASSFPLQGSRGTGELFF.

This clonotype was counted only a few times. The rearrangement uses TRBV4-3 and TRBJ2-7, with 7 positions matching TRBD2. V lost 1 base to trimming and J lost 2 bases; unmatched junction nucleotides: 8. This CDR3 is 16 amino acids long. The V gene's germline CDR1 is LGHNA and CDR2 YSLEER. The CDR3 sequence is CASSQGSAGVPYEQYF. The CDR3 coding sequence is TGCGCCAGCAGCCAAGGTTCGGCGGGAGTACCCTACGAGCAGTACTTC.

The chain recombines TRBV12-3 or TRBV12-4 with TRBJ1-6; no firm D call. The CDR3 consists of 16 residues. The V end lost 3 bases, the J end lost 2 bases, and 11 bases lay between the germline ends. CDR3 DNA: TGTGCCAGCAGTTTGAAAGCGACTCCCTATAATTCACCCCTCCACTTT. This sequence encodes CASSLKATPYNSPLHF.

The V gene is TRBV20-1, the J gene TRBJ2-5; D gene ambiguous. The CDR3 runs to 15 residues. V was pared by 1 base and J by 5 bases, with 17 bases between. Per the germline V gene, CDR1 is DFQATT and CDR2 is SNEGSKA (reference sequence). CDR3 sequence reads: CSARVRVLVWETQYF. As DNA, the CDR3 is TGCAGTGCTAGAGTTCGAGTGCTGGTTTGGGAGACCCAGTACTTC.

The chain has TRBV20-1 and TRBJ2-7, with 11 bases that match TRBD2. The V and J ends lost 3 bases and 1 base, in that order; junction bases with no gene match: 8. Germline V gene data show CDR1 as DFQATT and CDR2 as SNEGSKA (reference sequence). The CDR3 covers 16 residues. The CDR3 protein is CSARRLAGGFSYEQYF. Written as DNA, the CDR3 is TGCAGTGCTAGGCGCCTAGCGGGAGGCTTTTCCTACGAGCAGTACTTC.

This clonotype was recorded many times. This rearrangement joins TRBV25-1 to TRBJ2-1; TRBD1 might be the D (5 bases). Germline V lookup: CDR1 MGHDK, CDR2 SYGVNS. V was shortened by 0 bases and J by 8 bases, with 11 bases between the two germline ends. This CDR3 contains 14 residues. CDR3 in DNA: TGTGCCAGCAGTGAATATATTCGCAGGGATGAGCAGTTCTTC. Residues: CASSEYIRRDEQFF.

This clonotype was found many times. The rearrangement links TRBV29-1 to TRBJ2-7; D remains ambiguous. V lost 2 bases, J lost 5 bases, and 7 bases lay in between. The germline CDR1 and CDR2 sequences are SQVTM and ANQGSEA. The CDR3 is 11 residues long. The CDR3 coding sequence is TGCAGCGTTGAAAAGGGCCACGAGCAGTACTTC. This translates into CSVEKGHEQYF.

The sample holds a few counts of this clonotype. J is TRBJ2-3 and V is TRBV6-2 or TRBV6-3; D gene unclear. In germline, CDR1 is MNHEY, CDR2 SVGEGT. Trimming stripped 6 bases from V and 3 bases from J, with 16 bases between. The CDR3 loop spans 15 amino acids. CDR3: CASSQRGLATDTQYF. Written as DNA, the CDR3 is TGTGCCAGCAGCCAGAGAGGATTGGCGACAGATACGCAGTATTTT.

V usage is TRBV10-3 and J usage is TRBJ2-7; 9 bases are shared with TRBD1. The CDR3 sequence is 14 residues long. Germline CDR1 is ENHRY and CDR2 is SYGVKD. V lost 6 bases, J lost 4 bases, and 7 bases stayed unmatched. The CDR3 protein is CAIRKDRGTYEQYF. The CDR3 DNA reads as TGTGCCATCAGAAAAGACAGGGGGACGTACGAGCAGTACTTC.

This clonotype was counted only a few times. The genes are TRBV29-1 and TRBJ2-7, with D maybe TRBD2 (6 bases). In germline, CDR1 is SQVTM, CDR2 ANQGSEA. The germline V and J ends were trimmed by 7 bases and 6 bases, with 22 bases remaining between them. The CDR3 has 14 residues. The CDR3 DNA is TGCAGCGCCTACGGGACTTCAAAAGCGCTCGAGCAGTACTTC. Its protein product is CSAYGTSKALEQYF.

This clonotype has more than one count but fewer than ten. The chain uses TRBV28 and TRBJ2-1; D is possibly TRBD1 or TRBD2 (5 bases each). Germline-derived CDR1 and CDR2 are MDHEN and SYDVKM. Deletions cut 5 bases from V and 1 base from J, with 15 bases between. The CDR3 sequence is 16 residues long. The CDR3 is CASSRPGTVSYNEQFF. CDR3 DNA sequence: TGTGCCAGCAGTCGTCCCGGGACGGTATCCTACAATGAGCAGTTCTTC. The variable domain in full, completed from reference TRBV28 and TRBJ2-1, reads DVKVTQSSRYLVKRTGEKVFLECVQDMDHENMFWYRQDPGLGLRLIYFSYDVKMKEKGDIPEGYSVSREKKERFSLILESASTNQTSMYLCASSRPGTVSYNEQFFGPGTRLTVL.

The chain employs TRBV30 and TRBJ2-1; the match to TRBD2 covers 9 bases. This CDR3 has 15 amino acids. Germline CDR1 reads GTSNPN; CDR2 reads SVGIG (reference sequence). After removal of 2 bases from V and 6 bases from J, the junction contained 8 bases not matched to a gene. CDR3 in amino acids: CAWSPGTSRRNEQFF. The CDR3 DNA is TGTGCCTGGAGTCCCGGGACTAGCCGCCGCAATGAGCAGTTCTTC.

The rearrangement joins TRBV12-3 or TRBV12-4 to TRBJ2-1; 13 nucleotides line up with TRBD2. V shed 5 bases and J 0 bases; nucleotides not matched to a gene: 7. The CDR3 totals 18 residues. The CDR3 region is CASSRGTSGMRSYNEQFF. The CDR3 coding sequence is TGTGCCAGCAGTCGAGGGACTAGCGGGATGCGCTCCTACAATGAGCAGTTCTTC.

This clonotype was seen only a few times. The J gene is TRBJ2-5, the V gene TRBV7-9, with 11 bases that match TRBD2. V gave up 6 bases and J gave up 4 bases; unmatched junction bases: 10. CDR1 is SEHNR, CDR2 FQNEAQ, per germline (reference sequence). This CDR3 comprises 16 residues. CDR3 DNA: TGTGCCAGCAGTCAAACTAGCGGGAGAGGGGGAGAGACCCAGTACTTC. It is translated as CASSQTSGRGGETQYF. Based on the CDR3 plus reference TRBV7-9 and TRBJ2-5, the full variable domain is DTGVSQNPRHKITKRGQNVTFRCDPISEHNRLYWYRQTLGQGPEFLTYFQNEAQLEKSRLLSDRFSAERPKGSFSTLEIQRTEQGDSAMYLCASSQTSGRGGETQYFGPGTRLLVL.

This clonotype was seen a handful of times. The rearrangement uses TRBV11-2 and TRBJ2-1, with 7 positions matching TRBD1. The CDR3 totals 16 residues. CDR1 is SGHAT and CDR2 is FQNNGV in the germline V gene. J was trimmed by 3 bases and V by 1 base; bases with no gene match: 6. CDR3 bases: TGTGCCAGCAGCTTAGGGTTAGGACAGGACTACAATGAGCAGTTCTTC. Its translation: CASSLGLGQDYNEQFF.

This clonotype has more than one count but fewer than ten. The genes are TRBV12-3 or TRBV12-4 and TRBJ2-3; D is unresolved. Deletions cut 3 bases from V and 0 bases from J, with 4 bases between. The CDR3 has 13 residues. Here the CDR3 reads CASSFQSTDTQYF. The CDR3 coding sequence is TGTGCCAGCAGTTTTCAGAGCACAGATACGCAGTATTTT.

In this sample, this clonotype turned up many times. The J gene is TRBJ2-5, the V gene TRBV5-1; 11 nucleotides line up with TRBD2. J lost 5 bases, V lost 1 base, and 7 bases had no gene match. Germline CDR1 and CDR2: SGHRS and YFSETQ. This CDR3 is 16 amino acids long. The CDR3 region has the DNA TGCGCCAGCAGCTTGAGTCTAGCGGGGGGTCAGGAGACCCAGTACTTC. Amino acids: CASSLSLAGGQETQYF.

The sample holds a few counts of this clonotype. The J gene is TRBJ2-5, the V gene TRBV15; 13 bases align to TRBD2. CDR1 and CDR2 (germline): LNHNV, YYDKDF (reference sequence). Trimming cost V 3 bases and J 10 bases; bases outside gene matches: 11. CDR3 size: 16 residues. The chain's CDR3 is CATSRAGLAGAPGQYF. CDR3 nucleotides: TGTGCCACCAGCAGGGCAGGACTAGCGGGGGCCCCCGGCCAGTACTTC. Combining the CDR3 with reference TRBV15 and TRBJ2-5 gives the whole variable domain DAMVIQNPRYQVTQFGKPVTLSCSQTLNHNVMYWYQQKSSQAPKLLFHYYDKDFNNEADTPDNFQSRRPNTSFCFLDIRSPGLGDTAMYLCATSRAGLAGAPGQYFGPGTRLLVL.

This clonotype appeared many times. This rearrangement joins TRBV10-3 to TRBJ2-1, with 8 bases fitting TRBD1. In germline, CDR1 is ENHRY, CDR2 SYGVKD. The length of the CDR3 is 13 residues. V lost 10 bases to trimming and J lost 8 bases; unmatched junction nucleotides: 10. CDR3 amino acids: CATQGTGGYEQFF. For the CDR3, the DNA is TGTGCCACACAAGGTACAGGGGGTTATGAGCAGTTCTTC.

This clonotype was found many times. CDR3 sequence (DNA): TGCGCCAGCAGCCCCAGGACGGACACCGGGGAGCTGTTTTTT. Protein: CASSPRTDTGELFF. The chain combines TRBV5-1 with TRBJ2-2; D remains ambiguous. CDR3 length: 14 amino acids. V was trimmed by 4 bases and J by 3 bases, leaving 10 bases between them. Looked up from germline, CDR1 is SGHRS and CDR2 is YFSETQ.